One and the same sample provided the 7 T cell receptor beta chains below, sequenced in a study of control samples from healthy donors and cancer patients. Sequencing was performed with immunoSEQ multiplex PCR; in TCRdb, only in-frame clones are kept and a portion is missing. The data hold more than 150,000 clones, with 92% observed a single time. Sequenced: blood. The origin of the receptors is a woman in her 30s in good health.

The V gene is TRBV4-2, the J gene TRBJ2-3; 11 nucleotides agree with TRBD2. This CDR3 comprises 14 residues. The ends lost 4 bases at V and 5 bases at J; junction bases unmatched: 2. Germline V gene sequence: CDR1 LGHNA, CDR2 YNFKEQ. The CDR3 here is CASSPGLAEDTQYF. CDR3 sequence (DNA): TGTGCCAGCAGCCCGGGACTAGCGGAAGATACGCAGTATTTT.

A single count supports this clone. CDR3 sequence (DNA): TGTGCCAGCAGCTTACGGCTAGCGGGAGTGGTGAGGGAGCAGTTCTTC. Protein: CASSLRLAGVVREQFF. The chain is built from TRBV11-2 and TRBJ2-1; 10 bases line up with TRBD2. The germline V gene has CDR1 SGHAT and CDR2 FQNNGV. CDR3 length equals 16 residues. J lost 10 bases, V lost 2 bases, and 11 bases had no gene match.

The count of this clone is one. This chain uses TRBV12-3 or TRBV12-4 with TRBJ2-1; possible D gene TRBD2, 6 bases. Trimming took 3 bases from V and 14 from J, leaving 14 bases between them. The CDR3 runs to 12 residues. This CDR3 is CASSFAGPRKFF. CDR3 bases: TGTGCCAGCAGTTTCGCGGGACCAAGGAAGTTCTTC.

The chain recombines TRBV6-9 with TRBJ1-3, with a tentative D call TRBD1 (5 bases). Trimming pared 6 bases from V and 2 bases from J, leaving 26 bases between. The CDR3 has 19 residues. Germline-derived CDR1 and CDR2 are MNHGY and SVAAGI. The CDR3 here is CASSALECRDDHTGNTIYF. CDR3 coding DNA: TGTGCCAGCAGCGCTCTGGAGTGCAGGGATGACCACACTGGAAACACCATATATTTT.

The chain has TRBV10-3 and TRBJ2-1, with TRBD2 identical over 8 bases. Germline V gives CDR1 ENHRY, CDR2 SYGVKD. This CDR3 region has 15 residues. The trim removed 4 bases at V and 4 bases at J, leaving 6 bases unmatched. CDR3 residues: CAISGLAGDYNEQFF. In DNA, the CDR3 is TGTGCCATCAGTGGGCTAGCGGGCGATTACAATGAGCAGTTCTTC.

This rearrangement joins TRBV19 to TRBJ2-7; D perhaps matches TRBD2 (5 bases). V lost 3 bases, J lost 2 bases, and 8 bases lay in between. Germline-derived CDR1 and CDR2 are LNHDA and SQIVND (reference sequence). This CDR3 has 13 residues. CDR3 protein: CASSMGGPYEQYF. CDR3 bases: TGTGCCAGTAGTATGGGCGGGCCCTACGAGCAGTACTTC.

This clone showed up just once. CDR3 DNA: TGTGCCAAGGCCGTGCAGTTCTTC. As protein: CAKAVQFF. This sequence joins TRBV12-3 or TRBV12-4 and TRBJ2-1; D unresolved. V lost 10 bases to trimming and J lost 12 bases, with 7 bases between them. The CDR3 has 8 amino acids.